Listed below are T cell receptor beta chains from one sample, sequenced in a study of human T cells and chemical hapten exposure. TCRdb passed the RACE reads through MiXCR, listing each CDR3 protein once. In the table there are tens of thousands of distinct CDR3 sequences, roughly 9.8% of which are singletons. Sample: whole blood, taken in connection with sensitization to the hapten diphenylcyclopropenone (DPC). The receptors originated from a woman aged 40 to 50 with alopecia areata. Some clones in this sample may be carry-over from other donors' samples. Both conserved end residues are part of each CDR3. The D gene is left open where the match is weak. Clone sizes are given selectively: once, few, many, or a class where the clone is expanded.

clone size: many
D gene: TRBD2
J gene: TRBJ2-3
V gene: TRBV18
CDR3 DNA: TGTGCCAGCTCAGAAACAAAGACTAGCGGGAGTCGAATGGATACGCAGTATTTT
CDR3 protein: CASSETKTSGSRMDTQYF

clone size: .
D gene: .
J gene: TRBJ1-2
V gene: TRBV7-9
CDR3 DNA: TGTGCCAGCAGCTTAGGGGGTGATGTGAGGGGCTACACCTTC
CDR3 protein: CASSLGGDVRGYTF

clone size: many
D gene: .
J gene: TRBJ2-1
V gene: TRBV21-1
CDR3 DNA: TGTGCCAGCACCCCAGGGCAGGGGGTCGAGCAGTTCTTC
CDR3 protein: CASTPGQGVEQFF

clone size: .
D gene: .
J gene: TRBJ1-1
V gene: TRBV28
CDR3 DNA: TGTGCCAGCAGTTCCCCTCTGGGGGCCCACACTGAAGCTTTCTTT
CDR3 protein: CASSSPLGAHTEAFF

clone size: many
D gene: TRBD1
J gene: TRBJ1-5
V gene: TRBV28
CDR3 DNA: TGTGCCAGCAGTTCGCCCACCGGGACAGTGGAGGATCAGCCCCAGCATTTT
CDR3 protein: CASSSPTGTVEDQPQHF

clone size: .
D gene: .
J gene: TRBJ1-6
V gene: TRBV28
CDR3 DNA: TGTGCCAGCAGTTTGTCATGGGGGGCGGTTAATTCACCCCTCCACTTT
CDR3 protein: CASSLSWGAVNSPLHF

clone size: many
D gene: .
J gene: TRBJ2-7
V gene: TRBV12-3/TRBV12-4
CDR3 DNA: TGTGCCAGCAGTTTCGTGCAGTGGGAGCAGTACTTC
CDR3 protein: CASSFVQWEQYF

clone size: few
D gene: .
J gene: TRBJ2-1
V gene: TRBV7-9
CDR3 DNA: TGTGCCAGCACCCCACAGAGTTACAATGAGCAGTTCTTC
CDR3 protein: CASTPQSYNEQFF

clone size: few
D gene: TRBD2
J gene: TRBJ2-2
V gene: TRBV6-6
CDR3 DNA: TGTGCCAGCAGTTATATACTAGCGGAAAACACCGGGGAGCTGTTTTTT
CDR3 protein: CASSYILAENTGELFF

clone size: many
D gene: TRBD1
J gene: TRBJ2-3
V gene: TRBV7-2
CDR3 DNA: TGTGCCAGCAGCTTGGACAGGGCGATAGATACGCAGTATTTT
CDR3 protein: CASSLDRAIDTQYF

clone size: few
D gene: .
J gene: TRBJ1-4
V gene: TRBV7-2
CDR3 DNA: TGTGCCAGCAGCCTCCGGCAGGTTGAAAAACTGTTTTTT
CDR3 protein: CASSLRQVEKLFF

clone size: few
D gene: .
J gene: TRBJ2-2
V gene: TRBV29-1
CDR3 DNA: TGCAGCGTCATGCGACCCAGAACCCCCCGGACCGGGGAGCTGTTTTTT
CDR3 protein: CSVMRPRTPRTGELFF

clone size: few
D gene: .
J gene: TRBJ1-6
V gene: TRBV9
CDR3 DNA: TGTGCCAGCAGCGCGACCGGGCACATCGATTCACCCCTCCACTTT
CDR3 protein: CASSATGHIDSPLHF

clone size: few
D gene: TRBD1
J gene: TRBJ1-5
V gene: TRBV12-3/TRBV12-4
CDR3 DNA: TGTGCCAGCAGTTTAACAGGGGTTTTCAGACAGCCCCAGCATTTT
CDR3 protein: CASSLTGVFRQPQHF

clone size: many
D gene: .
J gene: TRBJ2-2
V gene: TRBV7-3
CDR3 DNA: TGTGCCAGCAGCTTGTCGGCGGGAATCAACACCGGGGAGCTGTTTTTT
CDR3 protein: CASSLSAGINTGELFF

clone size: .
D gene: .
J gene: TRBJ2-1
V gene: TRBV4-3
CDR3 DNA: TGCGCCAGCAGTCCGCGGGGCAACAATGAGCAGTTCTTC
CDR3 protein: CASSPRGNNEQFF

clone size: many
D gene: .
J gene: TRBJ2-1
V gene: TRBV11-2
CDR3 DNA: TGTGCCAGCAGCTTAGATCGATGGACAGAAATGAGGAATGAGCAGTTCTTC
CDR3 protein: CASSLDRWTEMRNEQFF